This T cell receptor beta chain emerged from a study of cytomegalovirus exposure and HLA in healthy donors. Unrecorded immune exposures were likely, despite nominal health at sampling. The CDR3 is 17 amino acids. Per germline, CDR1 SQVTM and CDR2 ANQGSEA. V was trimmed by 0 bases and J by 9 bases, leaving 26 bases between them. PCR primers comprised 60 Vbeta and 13 Jbeta primers. Sequencing was performed with immunoSEQ multiplex PCR; in TCRdb, only in-frame clones are kept and a portion is missing. The data contain about 120,000 clones, about four fifths of them singletons. The receptor was derived from a female donor in good health and CMV-seropositive. What was sequenced was PBMCs. V is TRBV29-1 and J is TRBJ2-5, with TRBD1 as a possible D gene (6 bases). The CDR3 sequence is CSVEDWNREWTKMSQYF. CDR3 DNA: TGCAGCGTTGAAGATTGGAACAGGGAGTGGACAAAAATGTCCCAGTACTTC.